This T cell receptor beta chain is drawn from a study of shared clonotypes between healthy human individuals. Naive CD8 cells were CD45RO-negative, positively selected for CCR7, excluding terminally differentiated effector memory CD45RA+ cells. The CDR3 is made up of 14 amino acids. Germline CDR1 SNHLY, CDR2 FYNNEI. The V end was cut by 1 base, the J end by 5 bases, with 11 bases between. Study findings and constraints: The expectation was that sequencing depth would affect clonotype sharing among donors. Four donors had around 5.2% of their naive CD4 clonotypes in common. Generally, naive subsets came out with larger estimated richness than memory subsets.

On this clone itself: The antigen remains unidentified.

It was roughly 200 ng DNA, 31,000 or so T cell genomes, that sorted-subset replicate PCRs used. TCRdb keeps only in-frame clones here, not all; method: immunoSEQ multiplex PCR. Altogether about 2.1 million clones are present, approximately 92% being singletons, with the ten largest covering more than 1.5%. The chain links TRBV2 to TRBJ2-5; D is possibly TRBD2 (5 bases). The receptor was derived from a young man in good health. Some clones in this sample may be carry-over from other donors' samples. The sequencing input was naive CD8+ T cells from PBMCs. The CDR3 bases are TGTGCCAGCAGTGAAGATGAGGGTTGGGAGACCCAGTACTTC. Amino acids: CASSEDEGWETQYF.